The rows below give T cell receptor beta chains drawn from one sample of a study of Ad26.COV2.S vaccination and SARS-CoV-2 variants. Profiling relied on immunoSEQ multiplex PCR, and the TCRdb table lists in-frame clones only, not all of them. The table has about 400,000 clones, about four fifths seen once; the top ten hold 7% to 9.5%. The sequenced sample was peripheral blood, obtained in a trial of Ad26.COV2.S vaccine versus placebo. These receptors were collected from a person between 18 and 65 years old who received the Ad26.COV2.S COVID-19 vaccine or a placebo. The CDR3 runs from the conserved cysteine through the conserved F or W. D genes are given only for firm matches. Rows may omit the clone size; those that give it use once, few, many or a size class.

TRBJ2-6	15	once	NA	TRBV11-3	CASSSESSGANVLTF	TGTGCCAGCAGCTCGGAAAGCTCTGGGGCCAACGTCCTGACTTTC
TRBJ2-7	15	NA	TRBD2	TRBV27	CASSLTPGTSVKQYF	TGTGCCAGCAGTCTCACCCCCGGGACTAGCGTTAAGCAGTACTTC
TRBJ1-2	13	many	TRBD1	TRBV5-6	CASSSGQVYGYTF	TGTGCCAGCAGCTCGGGACAGGTCTATGGCTACACCTTC
TRBJ2-7	14	NA	TRBD2	TRBV19	CASSISGILYEQYF	TGTGCCAGTAGTATCAGCGGGATCCTCTACGAGCAGTACTTC
TRBJ2-6	16	NA	TRBD1	TRBV19	CASSQTGVVGANVLTF	TGTGCCAGTAGTCAAACAGGGGTTGTTGGGGCCAACGTCCTGACTTTC
TRBJ2-3	14	NA	NA	TRBV7-2	CASSPDSSTDTQYF	TGTGCCAGCAGCCCCGATTCTAGCACAGATACGCAGTATTTT
TRBJ2-2	20	NA	TRBD2	TRBV19	CASSIHSEGTSGTNTGELFF	TGTGCCAGTAGTATACATTCGGAAGGGACTAGCGGAACGAACACCGGGGAGCTGTTTTTT
TRBJ1-2	14	NA	NA	TRBV4-1	CASSQESRILWHTF	TGCGCCAGCAGCCAAGAATCTCGGATCCTATGGCACACCTTC
TRBJ1-2	14	NA	TRBD1	TRBV3-1/TRBV3-2	CASSRTTGNYGYTF	TGTGCCAGCAGCCGCACGACAGGGAACTATGGCTACACCTTC
TRBJ2-7	14	NA	TRBD1	TRBV6-5	CASSYDRVGNEQYF	TGTGCCAGCAGTTACGACAGGGTAGGAAACGAGCAGTACTTC
TRBJ2-1	14	NA	TRBD2	TRBV29-1	CSGGTSGKFSEQFF	TGCAGCGGTGGGACTAGCGGGAAATTCAGTGAGCAGTTCTTC
TRBJ2-3	14	NA	NA	TRBV4-1	CASSHLGPTDTQYF	TGCGCCAGCAGCCACTTAGGACCCACAGATACGCAGTATTTT
TRBJ2-7	14	NA	NA	TRBV7-6	CASSASGTYDEQYF	TGTGCCAGCAGCGCCTCCGGGACTTACGACGAGCAGTACTTC
TRBJ2-2	16	NA	NA	TRBV6-2/TRBV6-3	CASSYSGQLVPGELFF	TGTGCCAGCAGTTACTCAGGACAGTTAGTCCCCGGGGAGCTGTTTTTT
TRBJ1-2	10	few	NA	TRBV2	CASSLYGYTF	TGTGCCAGCAGCTTATATGGCTACACCTTC
TRBJ1-2	14	NA	NA	TRBV6-5	CASSYARVSSGYTF	TGTGCCAGCAGTTATGCCAGGGTGTCAAGTGGCTACACCTTC
TRBJ1-1	12	NA	NA	TRBV29-1	CSGGASNTEAFF	TGCAGCGGAGGGGCCTCAAACACTGAAGCTTTCTTT
TRBJ2-5	12	NA	TRBD1	TRBV7-9	CASRRQGETQYF	TGTGCCAGCAGGCGACAGGGAGAGACCCAGTACTTC
TRBJ2-7	13	NA	TRBD2	TRBV11-3	CASSYSGRPEQYF	TGTGCCAGCAGCTATAGCGGGAGGCCCGAGCAGTACTTC
TRBJ2-1	12	NA	TRBD2	TRBV5-5	CASSFSGGSGFF	TGTGCCAGCAGCTTTAGCGGGGGTAGCGGGTTCTTC
TRBJ2-3	11	few	NA	TRBV27	CASRFTDTQYF	TGTGCCAGCAGATTCACAGATACGCAGTATTTT
TRBJ2-1	14	NA	NA	TRBV9	CASSVLDAVNEQFF	TGTGCCAGCAGCGTATTAGATGCGGTCAATGAGCAGTTCTTC
TRBJ2-3	15	NA	TRBD2	TRBV5-5	CASSPGLSTADTQYF	TGTGCCAGCAGCCCGGGACTATCTACCGCAGATACGCAGTATTTT
TRBJ2-3	13	NA	NA	TRBV2	CASRDPDADTQYF	TGTGCCAGCAGGGACCCGGATGCAGATACGCAGTATTTT
TRBJ1-5	15	NA	TRBD1	TRBV11-1	CASSPGQVNNQPQHF	TGTGCCAGCAGCCCGGGACAGGTAAACAATCAGCCCCAGCATTTT